A single sample is the source of the 22 T cell receptor beta chains below, sequenced in a study of T cells in Graves' hyperthyroidism and ophthalmopathy. RNA transcripts were the template for amplifying TCR beta CDR3 regions. First-round RT-PCR with HTBI primers amplified the TCR CDR3 region. TCRdb passed the multiplex PCR reads through MiXCR, listing each CDR3 protein once. The sample contains 500,000 or so distinct CDR3 sequences, roughly 18% of which appear only once. What was sequenced was blood. The origin of the receptors is a woman aged 18-29 years with Graves' ophthalmopathy.

This clonotype was observed a handful of times. The rearrangement links TRBV11-2 to TRBJ2-3; D is possibly TRBD1 (6 bases). This CDR3 is built from 14 residues. Trimming took 5 bases from V and 1 from J, leaving 10 bases between them. Germline CDR1 SGHAT, CDR2 FQNNGV. CDR3 sequence: CASSVRTGTDTQYF. The CDR3 DNA reads as TGTGCCAGCAGCGTCCGGACAGGCACAGATACGCAGTATTTT.

This CDR3 reads CASNSARVSSYNEQFF. The CDR3 DNA follows: TGTGCCAGCAACTCCGCGCGGGTAAGCTCCTACAATGAGCAGTTCTTC. The chain couples TRBV5-6 to TRBJ2-1; maybe TRBD2 (5 bases). CDR1 SGHDT and CDR2 YYEEEE come from the germline V gene. With 6 bases removed from V and 0 bases from J, the gap between germline ends came to 16 bases. CDR3 length equals 16 residues.

This clonotype was seen repeatedly, ten times or more. This rearrangement joins TRBV18 to TRBJ2-1, with TRBD1 matching over 8 bases. V shed 8 bases, J shed 1 base, and the junction held 4 bases outside the gene matches. The CDR3 is 14 amino acids. Per germline, CDR1 KGHSH and CDR2 LQKENI. CDR3 amino acids: CASAQGESYNEQFF. DNA of the CDR3: TGTGCCAGCGCACAGGGGGAGTCCTACAATGAGCAGTTCTTC. Filled out from reference TRBV18 and TRBJ2-1, the complete variable domain reads NAGVMQNPRHLVRRRGQEARLRCSPMKGHSHVYWYRQLPEEGLKFMVYLQKENIIDESGMPKERFSAEFPKEGPSILRIQQVVRGDSAAYFCASAQGESYNEQFFGPGTRLTVL.

This clonotype showed up many times. The gene calls are TRBV20-1 and TRBJ2-7, with no clear D. This CDR3 is built from 14 residues. Germline CDR1 is DFQATT and CDR2 is SNEGSKA (reference sequence). Trimming removed 4 bases at V and 6 bases at J, with 19 bases between. CDR3 residues: CSANTERRAGEQYF. CDR3 nucleotide sequence: TGCAGTGCTAATACAGAGCGTAGGGCAGGCGAGCAGTACTTC.

The chain has TRBV28 and TRBJ1-5, with TRBD1 matching over 7 bases. V dropped 6 bases and J dropped 3; count of bases not matched to a gene: 8. This CDR3 has 15 amino acids. From germline, CDR1 is MDHEN and CDR2 SYDVKM. CDR3 in amino acids: CASSRSGQLNQPQHF. CDR3 DNA sequence: TGTGCCAGCAGCCGATCGGGACAGCTCAATCAGCCCCAGCATTTT.

V gene TRBV15 combines with J gene TRBJ1-5, with TRBD1 matching over 8 bases. The CDR3 spans 15 residues. V dropped 0 bases and J dropped 5; count of bases not matched to a gene: 3. The germline CDR1 and CDR2 sequences are LNHNV and YYDKDF (reference sequence). CDR3 protein: CATSREDRAHQPQHF. In nucleotides, the CDR3 is TGTGCCACCAGCAGAGAGGACAGGGCGCATCAGCCCCAGCATTTT.

The chain recombines TRBV28 with TRBJ1-1, with TRBD1 matching over 8 bases. The CDR3 covers 12 residues. Germline V CDR1 and CDR2: MDHEN, SYDVKM. The junction had 3 bases not matched to a gene; V was cut back by 2 bases and J by 10 bases. CDR3 region: CASSLLQGGAFF. The CDR3 DNA is TGTGCCAGCAGTTTACTACAGGGGGGAGCTTTCTTT. The full variable domain, in which reference TRBV28 and TRBJ1-1 provide the parts outside the CDR3, is DVKVTQSSRYLVKRTGEKVFLECVQDMDHENMFWYRQDPGLGLRLIYFSYDVKMKEKGDIPEGYSVSREKKERFSLILESASTNQTSMYLCASSLLQGGAFFGQGTRLTVV.

This clonotype was seen more than once but under ten times. The chain joins TRBV27 to TRBJ2-7; 7 nucleotides match TRBD2. The ends lost 4 bases at V and 6 bases at J; junction bases unmatched: 6. The CDR3 totals 13 residues. Germline V lookup: CDR1 MNHEY, CDR2 SMNVEV (reference sequence). CDR3 sequence reads: CASSWAGDSEQYF. Written as DNA, the CDR3 is TGTGCCAGCAGTTGGGCGGGAGATAGCGAGCAGTACTTC.

The chain employs TRBV25-1 and TRBJ2-3; 8 nucleotides line up with TRBD1. The germline CDR1 and CDR2 sequences are MGHDK and SYGVNS. The V and J ends lost 6 bases and 2 bases, in that order; junction bases with no gene match: 1. The CDR3 spans 13 residues. The CDR3: CASRGQATDTQYF. CDR3 DNA: TGTGCCAGCAGGGGACAGGCCACAGATACGCAGTATTTT. The full variable domain, its missing parts supplied by reference TRBV25-1 and TRBJ2-3, is EADIYQTPRYLVIGTGKKITLECSQTMGHDKMYWYQQDPGMELHLIHYSYGVNSTEKGDLSSESTVSRIRTEHFPLTLESARPSHTSQYLCASRGQATDTQYFGPGTRLTVL.

J is TRBJ1-3 and V is TRBV6-1, with D maybe TRBD1 (5 bases). V lost 11 bases to trimming and J lost 4 bases, with 9 bases between them. The germline V gene encodes CDR1 MNHNS and CDR2 SASEGT. The CDR3 length is 11 residues. The DNA of the CDR3 is TGTGCCGGAGGGACGGGAAACACCATATATTTT. It translates to CAGGTGNTIYF.

This clonotype was seen many times. The chain carries TRBV5-1 and TRBJ1-1; D remains ambiguous. Germline V lookup: CDR1 SGHRS, CDR2 YFSETQ. The CDR3 is 13 amino acids. The V end lost 8 bases, the J end lost 1 base, and 12 bases lay between the germline ends. The chain's CDR3 is CASIGVPNTEAFF. CDR3 nucleotide sequence: TGCGCCAGTATCGGAGTACCGAACACTGAAGCTTTCTTT.

Here the CDR3 reads CASRVRGLAKNIQYF. The DNA of the CDR3 is TGTGCCAGCAGGGTCAGGGGACTAGCCAAAAACATTCAGTACTTC. The V call is TRBV12-3 or TRBV12-4, the J call TRBJ2-4; tentatively, D is TRBD1 or TRBD2 (6 bases each). CDR3 length equals 15 residues. With 6 bases removed from V and 0 bases from J, the gap between germline ends came to 12 bases.

There are many counts of this clonotype. CDR3 protein: CASRGTSSYNSPLHF. For the CDR3, the DNA is TGTGCCAGCAGAGGGACGAGCTCCTATAATTCACCCCTCCACTTT. The chain carries TRBV2 and TRBJ1-6, with D perhaps matching TRBD1 (5 bases). Trimming pared 6 bases from V and 0 bases from J, leaving 9 bases between. CDR3 length: 15 amino acids. Germline CDR1 SNHLY, CDR2 FYNNEI.

This clonotype was recorded at least ten times. The chain combines TRBV30 with TRBJ1-1; no clear D. With 5 bases removed from V and 4 bases from J, the gap between germline ends came to 14 bases. The CDR3 extends over 13 amino acids. The V gene's germline CDR1 is GTSNPN and CDR2 SVGIG (reference sequence). The CDR3 loop is CAWGAARGTEAFF. The DNA for the CDR3 is TGTGCCTGGGGAGCCGCCCGGGGCACTGAAGCTTTCTTT. The whole variable domain, remainder taken from reference TRBV30 and TRBJ1-1, is SQTIHQWPATLVQPVGSPLSLECTVEGTSNPNLYWYRQAAGRGLQLLFYSVGIGQISSEVPQNLSASRPQDRQFILSSKKLLLSDSGFYLCAWGAARGTEAFFGQGTRLTVV.

This clonotype was counted ten times or more. The V call is TRBV5-1, the J call TRBJ2-7; 12 bases match TRBD2. The CDR3 totals 17 residues. In germline, CDR1 is SGHRS, CDR2 YFSETQ. The J segment lost 2 bases and the V segment lost 0 bases, leaving 6 bases of the junction unmatched. CDR3 DNA sequence: TGCGCCAGCAGCTTGGACCCTAGCGGGAGGGCTACCTACGAGCAGTACTTC. Translation: CASSLDPSGRATYEQYF. The full variable domain, rest sourced from reference TRBV5-1 and TRBJ2-7, is KAGVTQTPRYLIKTRGQQVTLSCSPISGHRSVSWYQQTPGQGLQFLFEYFSETQRNKGNFPGRFSGRQFSNSRSEMNVSTLELGDSALYLCASSLDPSGRATYEQYFGPGTRLTVT.

This clonotype was counted only a few times. The CDR3 nucleotides are TGTGCCAGTATGCTAGCGGGGTTACCAGATACGCAGTATTTT. As protein: CASMLAGLPDTQYF. The chain combines TRBV19 with TRBJ2-3, with 9 bases aligning to TRBD2. V lost 7 bases, J lost 4 bases, and 6 bases stayed unmatched. Looked up from germline, CDR1 is LNHDA and CDR2 is SQIVND (reference sequence). The CDR3 runs to 14 residues.

As to this clonotype: The CDR3 ends on some other residue instead of the conserved phenylalanine or tryptophan, so this is likely a read error. The chain couples TRBV20-1 to TRBJ2-7; D not resolved. The J call may be wrong; the DNA end is better matched by TRBJ2-5. The CDR3 totals 13 residues. The germline V gene encodes CDR1 DFQATT and CDR2 SNEGSKA (reference sequence). In DNA form, the CDR3 reads TGCAGTGCTAGAGATCTCAGCTCGGAGACCCAGTACCTC. It yields the protein CSARDLSSETQYL.

V and J are TRBV5-1 and TRBJ1-1; 8 bases line up with TRBD1. V shed 0 bases, J shed 7 bases, and the junction held 11 bases outside the gene matches. This CDR3 spans 16 amino acids. The germline V gene encodes CDR1 SGHRS and CDR2 YFSETQ. The CDR3 protein is CASSLEPKTGEGEAFF. CDR3 coding DNA: TGCGCCAGCAGCTTGGAGCCCAAGACAGGGGAAGGTGAAGCTTTCTTT.

This clonotype turned up a few times. CDR3 residues: CATSRDRAYTEAFF. The CDR3 region has the DNA TGTGCCACCAGCAGAGACAGGGCCTATACTGAAGCTTTCTTT. The rearrangement links TRBV15 to TRBJ1-1; tentative D call: TRBD1 (5 bases). CDR3 length: 14 amino acids. The germline V gene has CDR1 LNHNV and CDR2 YYDKDF (reference sequence). Trimming removed 0 bases from V and 5 bases from J, with 10 bases in between.

This clonotype was detected many times. V is TRBV28 and J is TRBJ1-5; D is ambiguous. The germline V and J ends were trimmed by 5 bases and 2 bases, with 13 bases remaining between them. CDR3 length equals 15 residues. CDR1 is MDHEN and CDR2 is SYDVKM in the germline V gene. The CDR3 coding sequence is TGTGCCAGCAGTGACCCTTCCTTGGGCAATCAGCCCCAGCATTTT. Translated, it gives CASSDPSLGNQPQHF.

At least ten counts were recorded for this clonotype. V is TRBV2 and J is TRBJ1-1, with 7 bases identical to TRBD1. With V trimmed by 5 bases and J by 1 base, 7 bases remained unmatched. Germline V gives CDR1 SNHLY, CDR2 FYNNEI. The length of the CDR3 is 15 residues. CDR3 amino acids: CASSPRQGGNTEAFF. The CDR3, as DNA: TGTGCCAGCAGTCCCAGACAGGGTGGGAACACTGAAGCTTTCTTT. The whole variable domain, filled in from reference TRBV2 and TRBJ1-1, reads EPEVTQTPSHQVTQMGQEVILRCVPISNHLYFYWYRQILGQKVEFLVSFYNNEISEKSEIFDDQFSVERPDGSNFTLKIRSTKLEDSAMYFCASSPRQGGNTEAFFGQGTRLTVV.

This clonotype was recorded a few times. CDR3 DNA sequence: TGCAGCGTGGATCAGGACACTGAAGCTTTCTTT. Protein product: CSVDQDTEAFF. V usage is TRBV29-1 and J usage is TRBJ1-1; D unclear. Germline V gene data show CDR1 as SQVTM and CDR2 as ANQGSEA. The germline V and J ends were trimmed by 6 bases and 3 bases, with 8 bases remaining between them. The CDR3 spans 11 residues.